This T cell receptor beta chain derives from a study of regulatory T cells in long-lasting Graves disease. Study background: Persistence in Graves' disease denoted antithyroid drug use beyond 5 years alongside positive TSH receptor antibodies.

In building TCR beta libraries, iRepertoire HTBI primers were used together with Arm-PCR of CDR3 regions. One entry per CDR3 protein results from TCRdb running MiXCR on the multiplex PCR reads. The data hold roughly 500,000 distinct CDR3 sequences, with around 21% observed a single time. Trimming stripped 0 bases from V and 7 bases from J, with 12 bases between. Germline V gives CDR1 GTSNPN, CDR2 SVGIG (reference sequence). The CDR3 runs 14 residues. Turning to this clonotype: Antigen unknown.

Whole-study findings and limits: There were preferences for TRBV28, TRBJ1-2 and TRBJ2-5 in persistent disease.

Documented time point: persistent/refractory GD, antithyroid drugs over 5 years with positive TRAb. Isolated PBMC RNA provided the starting material for the TCR library. Under American Thyroid Association guidelines, Graves' disease was diagnosed. As collected, the peripheral blood samples measured about 9.2 milliliters each and went into EDTA tubes. The TCR sequence derives from a female donor with Graves disease. The chain uses TRBV30 and TRBJ2-2, with unresolved D. Source: peripheral blood mononuclear cells (PBMCs), taken when the disease was refractory, from a patient treated with antithyroid drugs. In DNA, the CDR3 is TGTGCCTGGAGTGTACTCCCCACTTTCGGGGAGCTGTTTTTT. Its translation: CAWSVLPTFGELFF.